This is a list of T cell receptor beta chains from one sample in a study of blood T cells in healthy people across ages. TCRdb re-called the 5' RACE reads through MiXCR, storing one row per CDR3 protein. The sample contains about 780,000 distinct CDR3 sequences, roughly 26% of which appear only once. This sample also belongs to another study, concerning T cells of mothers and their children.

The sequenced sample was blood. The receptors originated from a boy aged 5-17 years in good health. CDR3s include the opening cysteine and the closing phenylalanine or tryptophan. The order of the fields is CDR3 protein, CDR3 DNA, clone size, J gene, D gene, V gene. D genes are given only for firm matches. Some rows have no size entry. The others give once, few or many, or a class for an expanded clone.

cdr3_aa: CASSLAIGSGTTDGSTDTQYF; cdr3_nt: TGTGCCAGCAGCTTAGCGATCGGTAGCGGAACCACCGACGGAAGCACAGATACGCAGTATTTT; clone_size: few; j_call: TRBJ2-3; d_call: .; v_call: TRBV11-1
cdr3_aa: CSARDIPSSYEQYF; cdr3_nt: TGCAGTGCTCGGGACATCCCCTCCTCCTACGAGCAGTACTTC; clone_size: few; j_call: TRBJ2-7; d_call: .; v_call: TRBV20-1
cdr3_aa: CASSLYQGDYEKLFF; cdr3_nt: TGTGCCAGCAGCCTCTATCAGGGGGATTATGAAAAACTGTTTTTT; clone_size: .; j_call: TRBJ1-4; d_call: TRBD1; v_call: TRBV7-2
cdr3_aa: CASSPERVQETQYF; cdr3_nt: TGTGCCAGCAGCCCGGAGAGGGTACAAGAGACCCAGTACTTC; clone_size: .; j_call: TRBJ2-5; d_call: .; v_call: TRBV7-9
cdr3_aa: CASSWDVSQPQHF; cdr3_nt: TGTGCCAGCAGTTGGGACGTTTCCCAGCCCCAGCATTTT; clone_size: .; j_call: TRBJ1-5; d_call: .; v_call: TRBV27
cdr3_aa: CASMPAETQYF; cdr3_nt: TGTGCCAGCATGCCAGCGGAGACCCAGTACTTC; clone_size: .; j_call: TRBJ2-5; d_call: .; v_call: TRBV6-1
cdr3_aa: CATGTAQTDTQYF; cdr3_nt: TGCGCCACCGGGACGGCCCAAACAGATACGCAGTATTTT; clone_size: .; j_call: TRBJ2-3; d_call: .; v_call: TRBV5-1
cdr3_aa: CSAPRTGWENSPLHF; cdr3_nt: TGCAGTGCTCCTCGGACAGGGTGGGAAAATTCACCCCTCCACTTT; clone_size: few; j_call: TRBJ1-6; d_call: TRBD1; v_call: TRBV20-1
cdr3_aa: CASSYVAVSFRNTEAFF; cdr3_nt: TGTGCCAGCAGTTACGTGGCAGTCAGTTTTCGGAACACTGAAGCTTTCTTT; clone_size: .; j_call: TRBJ1-1; d_call: .; v_call: TRBV6-6
cdr3_aa: CSVVVAGGKANYGYTF; cdr3_nt: TGCAGCGTTGTGGTGGCAGGGGGCAAAGCTAACTATGGCTACACCTTC; clone_size: few; j_call: TRBJ1-2; d_call: TRBD1; v_call: TRBV29-1
cdr3_aa: CASSGLDQETQYF; cdr3_nt: TGCGCCAGCAGCGGGCTAGACCAAGAGACCCAGTACTTC; clone_size: .; j_call: TRBJ2-5; d_call: .; v_call: TRBV5-1
cdr3_aa: CASSLNRGKRYEQYF; cdr3_nt: TGCGCCAGCAGCTTGAACAGGGGTAAACGATACGAGCAGTACTTC; clone_size: .; j_call: TRBJ2-7; d_call: TRBD1; v_call: TRBV5-1
cdr3_aa: CASRRTVQGLETQYF; cdr3_nt: TGTGCCAGCAGGCGCACCGTACAGGGGCTGGAGACCCAGTACTTC; clone_size: few; j_call: TRBJ2-5; d_call: TRBD1; v_call: TRBV6-6
cdr3_aa: CASSLSGVNEQFF; cdr3_nt: TGTGCCAGCAGTTTGAGCGGTGTCAATGAGCAGTTCTTC; clone_size: many; j_call: TRBJ2-1; d_call: .; v_call: TRBV28
cdr3_aa: CASSESPGAGELFF; cdr3_nt: TGCGCCAGCAGTGAGTCTCCAGGAGCCGGGGAGCTGTTTTTT; clone_size: .; j_call: TRBJ2-2; d_call: .; v_call: TRBV10-2
cdr3_aa: CATQLGTGSKRNTEAFF; cdr3_nt: TGTGCCACGCAACTCGGGACAGGGTCTAAGCGGAACACTGAAGCTTTCTTT; clone_size: .; j_call: TRBJ1-1; d_call: TRBD1; v_call: TRBV10-3
cdr3_aa: CASSPGAYTEAFF; cdr3_nt: TGTGCCAGCAGCCCAGGGGCTTACACTGAAGCTTTCTTT; clone_size: once; j_call: TRBJ1-1; d_call: .; v_call: TRBV7-9